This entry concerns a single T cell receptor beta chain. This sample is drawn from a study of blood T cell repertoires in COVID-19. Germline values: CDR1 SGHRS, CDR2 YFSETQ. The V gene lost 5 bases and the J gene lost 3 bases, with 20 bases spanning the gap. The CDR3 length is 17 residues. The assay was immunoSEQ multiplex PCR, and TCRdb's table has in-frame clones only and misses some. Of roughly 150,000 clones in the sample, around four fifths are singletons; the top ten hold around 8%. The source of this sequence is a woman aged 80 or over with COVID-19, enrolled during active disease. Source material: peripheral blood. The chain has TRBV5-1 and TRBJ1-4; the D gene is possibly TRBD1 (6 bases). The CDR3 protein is CASRPGQFNAANEKLFF. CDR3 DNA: TGCGCCAGCAGACCAGGACAGTTCAATGCAGCTAATGAAAAACTGTTTTTT.